The 13 T cell receptor beta chains in this list originate from one sample, sequenced in a study of blood T cell repertoires in COVID-19. Only in-frame clones appear in the TCRdb table, and some are missing; sequencing was by immunoSEQ multiplex PCR. The table lists over 450,000 clones, around 90% of them singletons. Sequencing input: peripheral blood. The receptors stem from a woman in her fifties or sixties with COVID-19, enrolled during active disease.

This sequence joins TRBV3-1 (or the pseudogene TRBV3-2) and TRBJ1-1, with no clear D. Germline CDR1 is LGHDT and CDR2 is YNNKEL (reference sequence). This CDR3 has 12 amino acids. V was clipped by 6 bases and J by 3 bases, with 8 bases between them. CDR3 bases: TGTGCCAGCAGTGGCAGATACACTGAAGCTTTCTTT. This sequence encodes CASSGRYTEAFF.

This chain uses TRBV5-6 with TRBJ1-5, with TRBD1 identical over 9 bases. The CDR3 runs 16 residues. Trimming at V came to 4 bases and at J to 3 bases, leaving 8 bases not matched to a gene. In germline, CDR1 is SGHDT, CDR2 YYEEEE. CDR3 amino acids: CASSTGTGFFNQPQHF. In DNA form, the CDR3 reads TGTGCCAGCAGCACCGGGACAGGGTTCTTCAATCAGCCCCAGCATTTT.

This sequence joins TRBV4-2 and TRBJ2-3; TRBD2 agrees at 12 bases. Germline CDR1 LGHNA, CDR2 YNFKEQ. V trimming: 4 bases; J trimming: 2 bases; junction bases outside the gene matches: 4. The CDR3 consists of 16 residues. CDR3 region: CASSPGLAGLTDTQYF. In nucleotides, the CDR3 is TGTGCCAGCAGCCCGGGACTAGCGGGCCTCACAGATACGCAGTATTTT.

The V and J genes are TRBV12-5 and TRBJ2-4, with D perhaps TRBD1 (6 bases). CDR3 length: 14 amino acids. The germline CDR1 and CDR2 sequences are LGHNT and FRNRAP. Trimming removed 7 bases from V and 5 bases from J, with 15 bases in between. The CDR3 region is CASAEQGAQNIQYF. In DNA, the CDR3 is TGTGCTAGTGCTGAACAGGGTGCCCAAAACATTCAGTACTTC.

The chain uses TRBV5-4 and TRBJ2-7; the match to TRBD2 covers 10 bases. Germline V gives CDR1 SGHNT, CDR2 YYREEE (reference sequence). The CDR3 loop spans 15 amino acids. The junction had 2 bases not matched to a gene; V was cut back by 2 bases and J by 0 bases. DNA for the CDR3: TGTGCCAGCAGCTTAAGGACTAGCGGCTCCTACGAGCAGTACTTC. It specifies CASSLRTSGSYEQYF.

For the CDR3, the DNA is TGCAGTGCTGTAGAGATCAACACCATATATTTT. Translated, it gives CSAVEINTIYF. This chain uses TRBV20-1 with TRBJ1-3; D uncertain. CDR1 is DFQATT and CDR2 is SNEGSKA in the germline V gene (reference sequence). The CDR3 sequence is 11 residues long. Between the trimmed V and J ends, which lost 5 bases and 7 bases, there was a span of 9 bases.

In DNA, the CDR3 is TGTGCCAGCAGCCCGTACCTAACAGGGGGCATCGACGAGCAGTACTTC. Its protein is CASSPYLTGGIDEQYF. The V call is TRBV5-5, the J call TRBJ2-7; 9 bases line up with TRBD1. The CDR3 consists of 16 residues. The germline CDR1 and CDR2 sequences are SGHKS and YYEKEE (reference sequence). Trimming removed 4 bases from V and 5 bases from J; junction bases left unmatched: 13.

The gene calls are TRBV3-1 (or the pseudogene TRBV3-2) and TRBJ2-2; D ambiguous. CDR1 and CDR2 from the germline V gene are LGHDT and YNNKEL (reference sequence). Trimming took 3 bases from V and 3 from J, leaving 8 bases between them. The length of the CDR3 is 14 residues. The CDR3 loop reads CASSQRLDTGELFF. DNA of the CDR3: TGTGCCAGCAGCCAGCGTCTTGACACCGGGGAGCTGTTTTTT.

The V and J genes are TRBV20-1 and TRBJ2-3, with 7 nucleotides matching TRBD1. Germline V lookup: CDR1 DFQATT, CDR2 SNEGSKA (reference sequence). CDR3 length: 11 residues. Trimming at V came to 5 bases and at J to 6 bases, leaving 2 bases not matched to a gene. The CDR3 bases are TGCAGTGCTGAACAGGGGGATACGCAGTATTTT. This gives the protein CSAEQGDTQYF.

The genes are TRBV3-1 (or the pseudogene TRBV3-2) and TRBJ2-2; D unclear. CDR1 and CDR2 (germline): LGHDT, YNNKEL (reference sequence). V shed 6 bases and J shed 6 bases, with 11 bases lying between them. This CDR3 has 13 amino acids. The chain's CDR3 is CASSVFFAGELFF. The CDR3 bases are TGTGCCAGCAGTGTCTTTTTCGCCGGGGAGCTGTTTTTT.

The chain has TRBV29-1 and TRBJ2-7, with 10 bases fitting TRBD1. Germline CDR1 SQVTM, CDR2 ANQGSEA. The CDR3 extends over 16 amino acids. The trim removed 5 bases at V and 0 bases at J, leaving 10 bases unmatched. CDR3 DNA: TGCAGCGTTCTCCCGGGACAGGGGACGGGCTCCTACGAGCAGTACTTC. Translation: CSVLPGQGTGSYEQYF.

This chain connects TRBV28 to TRBJ1-6; 7 bases align to TRBD1. This CDR3 region has 12 residues. Germline-derived CDR1 and CDR2 are MDHEN and SYDVKM. V lost 9 bases and J lost 9; bases outside the gene matches: 5. CDR3 DNA: TGTGCCAGTCGACAGGGTTTTTCACCCCTCCACTTT. This encodes CASRQGFSPLHF.

The rearrangement joins TRBV28 to TRBJ1-4; D is perhaps TRBD1 (6 bases). Trimming pared 10 bases from V and 0 bases from J, leaving 15 bases between. This CDR3 is built from 15 residues. CDR1 and CDR2 from the germline V gene are MDHEN and SYDVKM. CDR3 protein: CATLDRLSTNEKLFF. CDR3 DNA sequence: TGTGCCACCTTAGACAGGCTATCAACTAATGAAAAACTGTTTTTT.